Given below is one T cell receptor (beta chain) in context. Its antigen remains unknown. This entry is derived from a study of T cells in localized non-small cell lung cancer. Produced via immunoSEQ multiplex PCR; TCRdb's table is partial and in-frame only. Here the sample spans tens of thousands of clones, 60% to 85% being singletons. Findings of the study overall: Elevated circulating T cell density in blood was associated with longer overall survival. Of the tissues analyzed, uninvolved adjacent lung showed maximal T cell clonality, greater than tumor. Tumor samples were not multi-region, leaving intratumor heterogeneity unexcluded.

Germline loops: CDR1 MNHNS, CDR2 SASEGT. V lost 8 bases and J 8 bases, leaving 12 bases between the germline ends. The CDR3 totals 12 residues. The chain recombines TRBV6-1 with TRBJ1-4; D is uncertain. Sample: PBMCs, taken before any cancer treatment. The sequence was collected from a man aged 35 to 69 with stage II squamous cell lung carcinoma. This chain's CDR3 is CASGERGEKLFF. In DNA, the CDR3 is TGTGCCAGCGGAGAACGCGGGGAAAAACTGTTTTTT.